The clone carrying this T cell receptor beta chain was detected only once. One end of the junction fails to match germline, which may point to a read error. These data come from a study of cytomegalovirus exposure and HLA in healthy donors. The method was immunoSEQ multiplex PCR; TCRdb's version includes in-frame clones alone and lacks a portion of them. The sample has some 150,000 clones, roughly 93% seen once; the top ten hold 1.5% to 2%. CDR1 SGHRS and CDR2 YFSETQ come from the germline V gene. The length of the CDR3 is 14 residues. The sequenced sample was PBMCs. V and J are TRBV5-1 and TRBJ1-2; the match to TRBD1 covers 9 bases. The source of this sequence is a man between 18 and 35 years old in good health and CMV-seropositive. The CDR3 is CASRLGQGWDGYTF. The CDR3 DNA reads as TGCGCCAGCAGGTTGGGACAGGGATGGGACGGCTACACCTTC.